At least ten counts were recorded for the clone carrying this T cell receptor beta chain. With 7 bases removed from V and 4 bases from J, the gap between germline ends came to 14 bases. Per the germline V gene, CDR1 is SQVTM and CDR2 is ANQGSEA. The CDR3 is 13 residues long. This sample is drawn from a study of blood T cells in healthy people across ages. Sample-barcoded 5' priming and a J-beta primer mix drove a second PCR of about 7 to 12 cycles. TCRdb used MiXCR to reprocess the 5' RACE reads, holding one entry per CDR3 protein. Seen here are under 1,000,000 distinct CDR3 sequences, 30% to 45% observed once, and the top ten hold 13%.

The sample consisted of blood. The clonotype comes from a man younger than 35 in good health. V gene TRBV29-1 combines with J gene TRBJ1-5; TRBD1 is a possible D gene (6 bases). CDR3 sequence (DNA): TGCAGCGCTGGGGGGACAAGTAATCAGCCCCAGCATTTT. Translating it yields CSAGGTSNQPQHF.